The T cell receptor beta chain under discussion was sequenced for a study of cytomegalovirus exposure and HLA in healthy donors (dated by TCRdb to between 2016 and 2019). Looking at the study overall: An earlier analysis of approximately 600 of the donors reported approximately 270 Gb of sequence data and some 100 million unique TCR beta sequences from 150 million to 200 million T cells. Both class I and class II loci were covered by HLA typing, at four-digit resolution. The aim of the study was to test whether cataloging public T cell receptors could identify signatures of past pathogen exposure. A later analysis re-examined previously published TCR beta repertoires from more than 650 donors and added high-resolution HLA genotyping to investigate patterns of TCR occurrence. In the later analysis, no new phenotypic data were used to find candidate immune exposures; instead, reliance was placed on TCR beta sequences and their occurrence across donors. Typing coverage varied by locus: about 620-630 donors for A, B, C, DRB1 and DQB1; around 560 for DQA1; about 590 for DPA1; approximately 450 for DPB1. An early release covering over 500 HLA-typed donors comprised 300 to 350 gigabases of sequencing data and around 80 million unique TCR sequences. Across 300 to 500 genotyped donors of the cohort, an average of roughly 250,000 unique TCR beta nucleotide sequences per donor were sequenced, and around 19% of those sequences were non-productive. Donor age, sex, ethnicity and CMV serostatus were compiled together with the repertoire data. The study used immunosequencing to profile the T cell repertoires of several hundred subjects and linked those repertoires to cytomegalovirus serostatus. Genome-wide SNP genotypes for about 65% of the roughly 700 donors were used in a later genetic analysis, which treated that subset as a discovery cohort. All discovery cohort repertoires had been generated using a single sequencing platform. Of the roughly 420 genotyped donors, approximately 80% were placed in the genetic ancestry cluster associated with self-reported Caucasian donors. Because of strong linkage in the cohort, five DR-DQ haplotypes were treated as single units for association and clustering. An earlier analysis of 587 of the donors applied high-throughput TCR beta sequencing to assess whether each TCR beta V gene segment acted as functional or pseudogenic. To predict cytomegalovirus infection status, the study combined high-throughput TCR immunosequencing, statistical association of individual TCRs with disease status, and machine learning. A separate validation cohort of roughly 120 different subjects was used in addition to the approximately 700-subject first cohort.

Summary of the overall study and its limitations: Compared with the approximately 600-donor mean, donors in an Asian-associated ancestry cluster had fewer N-insertions in productive TCRs, according to a later genetic analysis. Three of the identified cytomegalovirus-associated TCR beta chains were confirmed in vitro to be specific for cytomegalovirus antigens. A cluster of highly shared sequence variants was judged likely to be a technical artifact of the sequencing pipeline. The only immune exposure information available for the cohort was CMV serostatus. Because HLA typing was unavailable for some donors at each locus, only the typed subset was used in association tests. The authors suggested that the approach could potentially be extended to other disease states and immunological phenotypes. Specific HLA alleles were associated with roughly 16,000 TCR beta sequences at a false discovery rate of 0.05 in a later analysis. An earlier analysis of approximately 540 of the donors showed that most TCR beta V segments appeared in productive rearrangements either about 87% or about 30% of the time, which broadly matched IMGT annotations. The earlier analysis of some 540 of the donors excluded approximately 17 rarely observed V segments, including chromosome 9 orphons, because counts were too low. In a later genetic analysis, a missense DCLRE1C variant was associated with V-gene and J-gene trimming of TCR beta chains, and the association was replicated in an independent cohort. Several of the top co-occurrence clusters appeared to be linked to parvovirus B19, influenza, CMV and Epstein-Barr virus, according to a later analysis. In a later analysis, most CMV-associated TCR beta chains were found to appear HLA-restricted, with HLA associations seemingly driven largely by CMV exposure. Compared with equally common non-associated chains, HLA-associated TCR beta chains in a later analysis were more clonally expanded and had lower generation probabilities. Roughly uniform sequencing depth across donors was assumed in presence/absence analyses, although this assumption may not hold. Some IMGT-functional V segments, including TRBV6-2 and TRBV6-3, could not be told apart with the 87-base-pair reads, so those segments were excluded. A further reported finding was that TCR beta sequences accurately predicted the HLA-A and HLA-B alleles for most subjects in the first cohort. Assigning TCR associations to individual alleles was difficult when HLA alleles, especially DR and DQ, strongly co-occurred. Linkage disequilibrium might explain the correlated functional status among segregating V segments, but an unknown experimental factor could not be excluded. The study gave a list of 150 to 200 TCR beta chains associated with cytomegalovirus. According to a later analysis, TCR association rates differed among HLA loci, with DRB1 alleles showing the most associated TCRs and HLA-C alleles showing the fewest. The classifier was reported to diagnose cytomegalovirus status with high specificity and sensitivity in both the original and validation cohorts. Only TCR beta chains were sequenced in this cohort, and the absence of alpha or paired-chain data limited detectable features. Most TCR sequences were observed very rarely across donors, whereas some public TCRs were present in many individuals.

In total, approximately 700 healthy bone marrow donors made up the cohort. All cohort members were sampled while nominally healthy, although unrecorded immune exposures were likely present. The donor was CMV seropositive and belonged to the group of 270 or so seropositive cohort members. Every donor gave a peripheral blood sample, and the peripheral blood mononuclear cells from that sample were used for TCR beta sequencing. The Qiagen DNeasy Blood Extraction Kit was used to extract genomic DNA from the blood cell samples. This clone was counted between two and nine times. Its binding antigen is unknown. No quality values exist for individual bases; no much larger clone is one base distant. Other nucleotide sequences in the sample specify the same CDR3. Via the germline V gene (reference sequence), CDR1 is MNHEY and CDR2 SMNVEV. The CDR3 runs 12 amino acids, cysteine and phenylalanine included. The retained sequence is limited to the CDR3, 36 bases, with the frame set at the first base. A distance of 3 bases separates the germline ends of V and J, which lose 3 bases and 6 bases respectively.

The library came from the immunoSEQ multiplex PCR assay. A mixture of 60 forward primers for TCR Vbeta segments and 13 reverse primers for TCR Jbeta segments was used in the multiplex PCR. The CDR3 region of rearranged TCR beta genes was amplified from genomic DNA with a multiplex PCR assay. The Illumina HiSeq System was used to sequence the amplified TCR beta libraries as 87-base-pair reads. The paper's processing steps were these. A later analysis tallied around 82 million unique TCR beta chains across the roughly 610 repertoires, and around 12 million of those chains were shared by two or more donors. Raw reads were error-corrected and collapsed into unique sequences by a nearest-neighbor algorithm in which closely related sequences were merged to remove PCR and sequencing errors. Alignment of CDR3 sequences to IMGT reference sequences was used to assign V, D and J gene segments. For a sequence to be retained, a match of at least six nucleotides was required to both a V gene segment and a J gene segment. Rearrangements were classified as productive when the CDR3 lacked stop codons and remained in frame with V and J, and all other rearrangements were classified as non-productive. CDR3 was defined according to IMGT convention as the region running from the second conserved V-encoded cysteine to the conserved J-encoded phenylalanine. Sequences without an unambiguous match to a single V gene segment were excluded from the earlier analysis of several hundred of the donors. In an earlier analysis of a few hundred of the donors, V segments were called functional above 56.7% productive rearrangements and were called segregating when the between-donor standard deviation exceeded 5%. To diagnose cytomegalovirus status from the catalog of TCR beta chain sequences, a statistical classification framework was built. In a later analysis, V and J genes were assigned by comparing TCR nucleotide sequences against IMGT/GENE-DB human TR gene sequences. A later analysis assigned CDR3 sequences and most-parsimonious VDJ recombination scenarios with the TCRdist pipeline. In a later analysis, each TCR beta chain was defined by its CDR3 amino acid sequence together with its V-gene family, and reads without a unique V-gene family were excluded. As a way to deal with suspected cross-contamination and a sequencing artifact, a later analysis dropped more than 500 nucleotide sequences that were highly shared and had low generation probability. In a later analysis, a clonal expansion index for each public chain was calculated from normalized within-repertoire ranks of inferred template counts. A later analysis computed generation probabilities with a VDJ recombination model fitted to out-of-frame rearrangements, and checked the results against IGoR. Hypergeometric tests were used in a later analysis to score TCR-TCR, TCR-HLA and TCR-CMV co-occurrence, with a repertoire-size bias correction applied to the TCR pairs. False discovery rates were estimated in a later analysis by permuting HLA or CMV assignments 20 times. In a later analysis, co-occurring TCRs were grouped using DBSCAN, with TCRdist sequence similarity added in when clustering inside HLA-allele-positive subsets. For co-occurrence clustering, repertoires with fewer than 30,000 or more than 120,000 public chains were excluded, along with about five repertoires with anomalous nucleotide sharing. TCRdb took this table from immuneACCESS and kept in-frame rearrangements with V and J called. Such tables lack part of the clones; where checked against another copy, unresolved V genes explain under half of the gap, and the rest is unexplained. V, J and clone size are taken as reported in that table, and D and trimming were inferred from the DNA itself. The sample table holds approximately 190,000 clones, of which approximately 78% were seen once. In total, the top ten clones hold 14% of the sample.

The chain uses TRBV27 and TRBJ1-6; no D segment can be confidently identified. Sequenced: PBMCs. The sequence derives from a woman in her 30s in good health and CMV-seropositive. The CDR3 reads as follows: CASSFSNSPLHF. The bases read TGTGCCAGCAGTTTCAGTAATTCACCCCTCCACTTT.